Listed below are T cell receptor beta chains from one sample, sequenced in a study of CD8+CD57+ T cells in acquired aplastic anemia. TCRdb itself ran the reads through MiXCR, one entry per CDR3 protein. The sample shows 150,000 to 160,000 distinct CDR3 sequences, about 48% of them seen only once. The sequenced sample consisted of sorted CD4+, CD8+, or CD8+CD57+ T cells (not recorded which) from PBMCs. These receptors were collected from a human donor with aplastic anemia. Both conserved end residues are part of each CDR3. D genes are given only for firm matches. Expanded clones are given a class, and other clones once, few, many or no size at all.

V	J	D	size	CDR3	DNA
TRBV7-3	TRBJ2-3	TRBD2	many	CASSLKGLAGGPSDTQYF	TGTGCCAGCAGCTTAAAAGGTCTAGCGGGGGGGCCGAGCGATACGCAGTATTTT
TRBV25-1	TRBJ1-3	-	-	CASRLEGGNTIYF	TGTGCCAGCAGGCTTGAGGGTGGAAACACCATATATTTT
TRBV4-1	TRBJ2-7	-	-	CASSRSTGLTYEQYF	TGCGCCAGCAGCCGATCGACAGGACTTACCTACGAGCAGTACTTC
TRBV29-1	TRBJ1-2	TRBD1	few	CSVDRDRVYGYTF	TGCAGCGTAGACCGGGACAGGGTTTATGGCTACACCTTC
TRBV7-2	TRBJ1-6	-	-	CASSYVVGLTSPLHF	TGTGCCAGCAGCTACGTAGTAGGGCTTACCTCACCCCTCCACTTT
TRBV24-1	TRBJ2-5	TRBD1	-	CATNTGTGDRETQYF	TGTGCCACAAACACCGGGACAGGGGATAGGGAGACCCAGTACTTC
TRBV24-1	TRBJ2-3	-	-	CATSLPRGSTDTQYF	TGTGCCACCAGCCTACCTAGGGGCAGCACAGATACGCAGTATTTT
TRBV27	TRBJ2-3	-	many	CASSFYGADTQYF	TGTGCCAGCAGTTTCTACGGGGCCGATACGCAGTATTTT
TRBV20-1	TRBJ1-4	-	few	CSARTNEKLFF	TGCAGTGCTAGGACTAATGAAAAACTGTTTTTT
TRBV19	TRBJ1-3	-	-	CAIVAGSGNTIYF	TGTGCCATAGTGGCGGGTTCTGGAAACACCATATATTTT
TRBV10-3	TRBJ2-7	-	many	CAIRDNTYEQYF	TGTGCCATCAGGGACAACACTTACGAGCAGTACTTC
TRBV20-1	TRBJ2-1	-	few	CSAPATRGEQFF	TGCAGTGCCCCTGCGACCAGGGGTGAGCAGTTCTTC
TRBV5-1	TRBJ2-7	-	once	CASSLDFYEQYF	TGCGCCAGCAGCTTGGACTTCTACGAGCAGTACTTC
TRBV7-9	TRBJ1-4	-	-	CASSLPVQANEKLFF	TGTGCCAGCAGCTTACCCGTCCAGGCTAATGAAAAACTGTTTTTT
TRBV19	TRBJ1-1	-	once	CASSFTQLEAFF	TGTGCCAGTAGTTTTACACAGCTTGAAGCTTTCTTT
TRBV15	TRBJ1-3	-	many	CATSKRAFSGNTIYF	TGTGCCACCAGCAAAAGGGCATTCTCTGGAAACACCATATATTTT